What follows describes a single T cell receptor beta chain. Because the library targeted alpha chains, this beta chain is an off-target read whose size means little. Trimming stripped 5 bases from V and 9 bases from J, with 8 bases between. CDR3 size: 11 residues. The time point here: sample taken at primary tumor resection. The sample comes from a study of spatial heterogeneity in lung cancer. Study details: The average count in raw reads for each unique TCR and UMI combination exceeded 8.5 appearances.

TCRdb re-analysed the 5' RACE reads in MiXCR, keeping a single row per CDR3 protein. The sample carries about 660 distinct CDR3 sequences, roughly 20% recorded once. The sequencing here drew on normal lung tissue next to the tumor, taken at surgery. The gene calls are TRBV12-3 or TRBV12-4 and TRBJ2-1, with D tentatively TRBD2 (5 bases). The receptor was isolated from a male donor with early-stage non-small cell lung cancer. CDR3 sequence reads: CASSQSGEQFF. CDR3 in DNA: TGTGCCAGCAGTCAGAGCGGTGAGCAGTTCTTC.